The rows below give T cell receptor beta chains drawn from one sample of a study of cytotoxic CD8 clonotypes in ibrutinib-treated CLL. Sequencing was performed with immunoSEQ multiplex PCR; in TCRdb, only in-frame clones are kept and a portion is missing. In the table there are 250,000 to 350,000 clones, approximately 76% of which are singletons. Sequenced here: PBMCs, sampled at disease progression, from a patient treated with ibrutinib. The source of these receptors is a human donor with chronic lymphocytic leukemia. Each CDR3 is given with its conserved first and last residue. The D gene is left open where the match is weak. Not all rows give a size; the values are once, few, many and, for expanded clones, a class.

d_call: TRBD1
clone_size: .
j_call: TRBJ1-1
v_call: TRBV18
cdr3_aa: CASSPSDRGLSGTEAFF
cdr3_nt: TGTGCCAGCTCACCGTCGGACAGGGGGCTTTCGGGCACTGAAGCTTTCTTT

d_call: .
clone_size: .
j_call: TRBJ2-1
v_call: TRBV9
cdr3_aa: CASSKRALDSNEQFF
cdr3_nt: TGTGCCAGCAGCAAAAGAGCTCTAGACAGCAATGAGCAGTTCTTC

d_call: .
clone_size: .
j_call: TRBJ1-2
v_call: TRBV18
cdr3_aa: CASSPGTRKGYTF
cdr3_nt: TGTGCCAGCTCACCTGGGACACGTAAAGGCTACACCTTC

d_call: TRBD2
clone_size: .
j_call: TRBJ2-1
v_call: TRBV13
cdr3_aa: CASSREAPYNEQFF
cdr3_nt: TGTGCCAGCAGCCGGGAGGCACCCTACAATGAGCAGTTCTTC

d_call: .
clone_size: few
j_call: TRBJ1-5
v_call: TRBV15
cdr3_aa: CATSRDRGEPQHF
cdr3_nt: TGTGCCACCAGCAGAGATCGGGGTGAGCCCCAGCATTTT

d_call: .
clone_size: medium-sized
j_call: TRBJ1-2
v_call: TRBV19
cdr3_aa: CASSRLAYGYTF
cdr3_nt: TGTGCCAGTAGTAGATTGGCCTATGGCTACACCTTC

d_call: .
clone_size: .
j_call: TRBJ2-3
v_call: TRBV4-1
cdr3_aa: CASSQISDIYFRDTQYF
cdr3_nt: TGCGCCAGCAGCCAAATATCCGACATATACTTCCGAGATACGCAGTATTTT

d_call: .
clone_size: .
j_call: TRBJ2-5
v_call: TRBV5-4
cdr3_aa: CASSLDHSFQETQYF
cdr3_nt: TGTGCCAGCAGCTTGGACCATAGCTTTCAAGAGACCCAGTACTTC

d_call: .
clone_size: .
j_call: TRBJ2-2
v_call: TRBV5-1
cdr3_aa: CASSGTVNTGELFF
cdr3_nt: TGCGCCAGCAGCGGGACGGTGAACACCGGGGAGCTGTTTTTT

d_call: .
clone_size: .
j_call: TRBJ2-7
v_call: TRBV6-1
cdr3_aa: CASSEHLYEQYF
cdr3_nt: TGTGCCAGCAGTGAACACCTCTACGAGCAGTACTTC

d_call: TRBD1
clone_size: once
j_call: TRBJ2-7
v_call: TRBV29-1
cdr3_aa: CSVVGQGIYEQYF
cdr3_nt: TGCAGCGTTGTGGGACAGGGGATTTACGAGCAGTACTTC

d_call: TRBD2
clone_size: .
j_call: TRBJ2-3
v_call: TRBV9
cdr3_aa: CASSVAPGGSTDTQYF
cdr3_nt: TGTGCCAGCAGCGTAGCCCCGGGAGGGAGCACAGATACGCAGTATTTT

d_call: .
clone_size: .
j_call: TRBJ2-7
v_call: TRBV10-3
cdr3_aa: CAISEGFTYEQYF
cdr3_nt: TGTGCCATCAGTGAAGGATTCACCTACGAGCAGTACTTC

d_call: TRBD1
clone_size: .
j_call: TRBJ1-1
v_call: TRBV5-1
cdr3_aa: CASGQGENTEAFF
cdr3_nt: TGCGCCAGCGGACAGGGGGAGAACACTGAAGCTTTCTTT

d_call: TRBD1
clone_size: .
j_call: TRBJ1-3
v_call: TRBV7-2
cdr3_aa: CASSRQGASGNTIYF
cdr3_nt: TGTGCCAGCAGCAGACAGGGGGCATCTGGAAACACCATATATTTT

d_call: TRBD1
clone_size: .
j_call: TRBJ1-2
v_call: TRBV7-2
cdr3_aa: CASSPHSARGVGYTF
cdr3_nt: TGTGCCAGCAGCCCACACTCGGCCAGGGGGGTCGGCTACACCTTC

d_call: TRBD1
clone_size: .
j_call: TRBJ1-2
v_call: TRBV19
cdr3_aa: CASSIAGQGARRGYTF
cdr3_nt: TGTGCCAGTAGTATAGCGGGACAGGGGGCGCGAAGGGGCTACACCTTC

d_call: TRBD1
clone_size: .
j_call: TRBJ2-1
v_call: TRBV10-1
cdr3_aa: CASSESLGTGKHEQFF
cdr3_nt: TGCGCCAGCAGTGAGTCGTTAGGGACAGGGAAGCATGAGCAGTTCTTC

d_call: .
clone_size: .
j_call: TRBJ2-3
v_call: TRBV4-2
cdr3_aa: CASSQDPSLSTDTQYF
cdr3_nt: TGTGCCAGCAGCCAAGATCCTAGCCTGAGCACAGATACGCAGTATTTT

d_call: TRBD2
clone_size: few
j_call: TRBJ2-5
v_call: TRBV5-1
cdr3_aa: CASSLEWTSGRVTQYF
cdr3_nt: TGCGCCAGCAGCTTGGAGTGGACTAGCGGGAGGGTGACCCAGTACTTC

d_call: .
clone_size: .
j_call: TRBJ2-7
v_call: TRBV28
cdr3_aa: CASLDTSSYEQYF
cdr3_nt: TGTGCCAGCCTGGATACAAGCTCCTACGAGCAGTACTTC

d_call: .
clone_size: .
j_call: TRBJ1-2
v_call: TRBV5-6
cdr3_aa: CASSLGSYYGYTF
cdr3_nt: TGTGCCAGCAGCTTGGGATCTTACTATGGCTACACCTTC

d_call: .
clone_size: .
j_call: TRBJ1-6
v_call: TRBV5-1
cdr3_aa: CASSLEEVIGSPLHF
cdr3_nt: TGCGCCAGCAGCTTGGAAGAGGTTATCGGTTCACCCCTCCACTTT

d_call: .
clone_size: .
j_call: TRBJ2-7
v_call: TRBV4-1
cdr3_aa: CASSQDGHLLSYEQYF
cdr3_nt: TGCGCCAGCAGCCAAGATGGGCATCTGCTATCGTACGAGCAGTACTTC

d_call: .
clone_size: .
j_call: TRBJ1-2
v_call: TRBV6-1
cdr3_aa: CASSRTRDNGYTF
cdr3_nt: TGTGCCAGCAGTCGAACCCGGGATAACGGCTACACCTTC

d_call: TRBD2
clone_size: .
j_call: TRBJ2-5
v_call: TRBV2
cdr3_aa: CASSATSGGAKETQYF
cdr3_nt: TGTGCCAGCAGTGCGACTAGCGGGGGGGCCAAAGAGACCCAGTACTTC

d_call: .
clone_size: .
j_call: TRBJ2-6
v_call: TRBV29-1
cdr3_aa: CSVEDRTVSGANVLTF
cdr3_nt: TGCAGCGTTGAGGACAGAACAGTCTCTGGGGCCAACGTCCTGACTTTC

d_call: TRBD1
clone_size: .
j_call: TRBJ2-7
v_call: TRBV6-1
cdr3_aa: CASSEAGQGFYEQYF
cdr3_nt: TGTGCCAGCAGTGAAGCGGGACAGGGGTTTTACGAGCAGTACTTC

d_call: .
clone_size: .
j_call: TRBJ1-2
v_call: TRBV18
cdr3_aa: CASSPTTGVSYGYTF
cdr3_nt: TGTGCCAGCTCACCGACGACGGGGGTTTCCTATGGCTACACCTTC

d_call: .
clone_size: few
j_call: TRBJ2-2
v_call: TRBV9
cdr3_aa: CASSVASGNTGELFF
cdr3_nt: TGTGCCAGCAGCGTAGCTTCAGGGAACACCGGGGAGCTGTTTTTT

d_call: TRBD1
clone_size: .
j_call: TRBJ2-1
v_call: TRBV6-5
cdr3_aa: CASSPRQGNSKFF
cdr3_nt: TGTGCCAGCAGTCCGAGACAGGGGAATAGTAAGTTCTTC

d_call: .
clone_size: few
j_call: TRBJ2-1
v_call: TRBV5-5
cdr3_aa: CASSFLINYNEQFF
cdr3_nt: TGTGCCAGCAGCTTCCTCATTAACTACAATGAGCAGTTCTTC

d_call: TRBD1
clone_size: few
j_call: TRBJ2-7
v_call: TRBV10-3
cdr3_aa: CAISGTGESYEQYF
cdr3_nt: TGTGCCATCAGCGGGACAGGGGAATCCTACGAGCAGTACTTC

d_call: .
clone_size: .
j_call: TRBJ1-4
v_call: TRBV5-1
cdr3_aa: CASSLSTVNEKLFF
cdr3_nt: TGCGCCAGCAGCCTATCCACAGTTAATGAAAAACTGTTTTTT

d_call: .
clone_size: .
j_call: TRBJ2-5
v_call: TRBV5-1
cdr3_aa: CASSLTVGPRTQYF
cdr3_nt: TGCGCCAGCAGCTTGACGGTCGGGCCCAGGACCCAGTACTTC

d_call: .
clone_size: many
j_call: TRBJ2-7
v_call: TRBV27
cdr3_aa: CASSLSSRGEEQYF
cdr3_nt: TGTGCCAGCAGTTTATCCTCTAGGGGAGAGGAGCAGTACTTC